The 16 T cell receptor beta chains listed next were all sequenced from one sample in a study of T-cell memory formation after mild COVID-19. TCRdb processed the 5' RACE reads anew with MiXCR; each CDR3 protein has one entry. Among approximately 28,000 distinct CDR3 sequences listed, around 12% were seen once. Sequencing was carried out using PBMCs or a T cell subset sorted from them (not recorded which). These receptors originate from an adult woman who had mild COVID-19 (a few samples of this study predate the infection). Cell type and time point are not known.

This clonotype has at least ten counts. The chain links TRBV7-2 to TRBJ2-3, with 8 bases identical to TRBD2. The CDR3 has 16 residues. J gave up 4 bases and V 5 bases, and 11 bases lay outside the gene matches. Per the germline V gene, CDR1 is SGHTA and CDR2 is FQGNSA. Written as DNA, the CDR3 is TGTGCCAGCAGCAACCGACCGGGACTAGGGCCAGATACGCAGTATTTT. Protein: CASSNRPGLGPDTQYF.

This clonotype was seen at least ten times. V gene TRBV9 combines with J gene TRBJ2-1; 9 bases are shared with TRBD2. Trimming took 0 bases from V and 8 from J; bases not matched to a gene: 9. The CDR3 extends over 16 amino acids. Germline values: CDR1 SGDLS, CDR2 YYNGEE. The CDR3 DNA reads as TGTGCCAGCAGCGTAGGCTTAGCGGGGGCCCGGGATGAGCAGTTCTTC. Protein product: CASSVGLAGARDEQFF.

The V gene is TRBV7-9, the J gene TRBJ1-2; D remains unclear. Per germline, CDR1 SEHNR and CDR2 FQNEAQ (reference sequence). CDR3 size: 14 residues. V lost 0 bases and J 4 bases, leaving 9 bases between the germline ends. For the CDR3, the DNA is TGTGCCAGCAGCTTAGCCACGGTACCCTATGGCTACACCTTC. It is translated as CASSLATVPYGYTF.

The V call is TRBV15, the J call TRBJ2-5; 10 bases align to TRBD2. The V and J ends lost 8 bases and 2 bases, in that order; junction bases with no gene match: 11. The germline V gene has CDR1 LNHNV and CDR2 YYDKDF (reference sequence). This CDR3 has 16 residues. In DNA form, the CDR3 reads TGTGCCACCCGTCCCCGGACTAGCGGATTACAAGAGACCCAGTACTTC. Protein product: CATRPRTSGLQETQYF.

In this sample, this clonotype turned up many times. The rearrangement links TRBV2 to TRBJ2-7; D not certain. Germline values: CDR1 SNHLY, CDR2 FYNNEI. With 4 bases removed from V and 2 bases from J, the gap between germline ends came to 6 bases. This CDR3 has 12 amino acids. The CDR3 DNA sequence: TGTGCCAGCAGTGTGGCCACCTACGAGCAGTACTTC. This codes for CASSVATYEQYF.

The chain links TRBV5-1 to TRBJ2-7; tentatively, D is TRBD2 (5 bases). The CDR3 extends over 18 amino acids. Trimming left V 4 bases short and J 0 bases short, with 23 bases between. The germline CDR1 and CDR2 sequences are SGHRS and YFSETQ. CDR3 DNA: TGCGCCAGCAGCAAACCAGCCTTCCGGGGTAAGAGCTCCTACGAGCAGTACGTC. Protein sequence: CASSKPAFRGKSSYEQYV.

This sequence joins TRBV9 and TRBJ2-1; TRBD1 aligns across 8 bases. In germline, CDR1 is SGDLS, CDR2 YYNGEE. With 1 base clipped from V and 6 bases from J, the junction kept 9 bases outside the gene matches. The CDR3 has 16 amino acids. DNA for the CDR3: TGTGCCAGCAGCGTAAGGACAGGGACTTCGAGCAATGAGCAGTTCTTC. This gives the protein CASSVRTGTSSNEQFF.

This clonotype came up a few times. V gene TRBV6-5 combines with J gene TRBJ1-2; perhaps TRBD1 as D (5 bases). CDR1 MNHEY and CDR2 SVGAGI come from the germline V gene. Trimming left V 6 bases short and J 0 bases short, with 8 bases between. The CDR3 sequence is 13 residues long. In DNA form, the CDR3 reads TGTGCCAGCAGCCAGACAGCTAACTATGGCTACACCTTC. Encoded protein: CASSQTANYGYTF.

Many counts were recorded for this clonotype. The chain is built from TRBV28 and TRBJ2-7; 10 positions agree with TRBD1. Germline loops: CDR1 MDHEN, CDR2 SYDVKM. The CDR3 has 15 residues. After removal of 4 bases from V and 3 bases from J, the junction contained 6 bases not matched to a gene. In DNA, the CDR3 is TGTGCCAGCAGTTCACCCGGGACAGGGGACTACGAGCAGTACTTC. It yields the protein CASSSPGTGDYEQYF.

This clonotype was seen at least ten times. DNA for the CDR3: TGTGCCAGCAGTCCCCGATATAGCAATCAGCCCCAGCATTTT. This encodes CASSPRYSNQPQHF. The chain has TRBV27 and TRBJ1-5; D unclear. The CDR3 sequence is 14 residues long. CDR1 and CDR2 from the germline V gene are MNHEY and SMNVEV (reference sequence). The V end lost 5 bases, the J end lost 0 bases, and 8 bases lay between the germline ends.

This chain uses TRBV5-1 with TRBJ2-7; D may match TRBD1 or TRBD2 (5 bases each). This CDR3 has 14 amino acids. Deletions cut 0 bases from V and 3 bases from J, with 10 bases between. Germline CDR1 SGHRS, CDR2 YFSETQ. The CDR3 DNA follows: TGCGCCAGCAGCTTGGAAGGGACGGTCTACGAGCAGTACTTC. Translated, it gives CASSLEGTVYEQYF.

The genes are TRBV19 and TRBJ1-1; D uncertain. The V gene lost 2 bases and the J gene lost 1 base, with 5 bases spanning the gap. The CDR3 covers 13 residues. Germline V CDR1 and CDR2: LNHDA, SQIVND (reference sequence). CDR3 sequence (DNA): TGTGCCAGTAGTATAAGAGAGAACACTGAAGCTTTCTTT. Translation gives CASSIRENTEAFF.

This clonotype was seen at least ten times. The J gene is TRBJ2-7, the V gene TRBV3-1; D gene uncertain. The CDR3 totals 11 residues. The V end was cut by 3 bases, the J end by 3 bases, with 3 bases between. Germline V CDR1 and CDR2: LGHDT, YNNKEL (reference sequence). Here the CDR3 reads CASSQDYEQYF. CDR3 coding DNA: TGTGCCAGCAGCCAGGACTACGAGCAGTACTTC.

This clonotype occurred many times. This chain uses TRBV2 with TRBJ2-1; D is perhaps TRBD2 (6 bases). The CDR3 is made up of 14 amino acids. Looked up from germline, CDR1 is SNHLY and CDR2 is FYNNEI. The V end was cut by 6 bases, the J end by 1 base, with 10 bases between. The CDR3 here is CASSGDSSYNEQFF. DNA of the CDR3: TGTGCCAGCAGCGGGGACTCTTCCTACAATGAGCAGTTCTTC.

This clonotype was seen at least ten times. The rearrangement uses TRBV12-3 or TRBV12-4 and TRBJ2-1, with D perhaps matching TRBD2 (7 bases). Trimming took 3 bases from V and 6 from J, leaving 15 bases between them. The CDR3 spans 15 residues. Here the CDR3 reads CASSFAGAAPNEQFF. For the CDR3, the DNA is TGTGCCAGCAGTTTCGCGGGGGCCGCCCCCAATGAGCAGTTCTTC.

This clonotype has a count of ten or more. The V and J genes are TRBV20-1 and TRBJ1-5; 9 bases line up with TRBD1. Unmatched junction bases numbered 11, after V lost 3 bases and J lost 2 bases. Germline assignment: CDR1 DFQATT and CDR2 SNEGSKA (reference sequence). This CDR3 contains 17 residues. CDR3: CSASGQGLLVGNQPQHF. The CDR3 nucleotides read TGCAGTGCTAGCGGACAGGGGCTCCTGGTTGGCAATCAGCCCCAGCATTTT.